A selection of T cell receptor beta chains follows, all from one sample in a study of cytomegalovirus exposure and HLA in healthy donors. Produced via immunoSEQ multiplex PCR; TCRdb's table is partial and in-frame only. Across over 100,000 clones, the top ten clones capture about 3.8% of the sample. The source material was PBMCs. Every receptor here comes from a man younger than 45 in good health and CMV-seronegative. The CDR3 runs from the conserved cysteine through the conserved F or W. Each record gives: D gene, J gene, V gene, CDR3 DNA, CDR3 protein. D genes are given only for firm matches.

d_gene: .; j_gene: TRBJ1-4; v_gene: TRBV5-1; CDR3nt: TGCGCCAGCAGCCGATCAGCTAGCACTAATGAAAAACTGTTTTTT; CDR3aa: CASSRSASTNEKLFF
d_gene: TRBD1; j_gene: TRBJ2-1; v_gene: TRBV7-8; CDR3nt: TGTGCCAGCAGCTTAAACCGGGACAGGGCGGGTAGGAATGAGCAGTTCTTC; CDR3aa: CASSLNRDRAGRNEQFF
d_gene: .; j_gene: TRBJ2-7; v_gene: TRBV4-3; CDR3nt: TGCGCCAGCAGCCGGACGAGGGCGGGGTATATCTACGAGCAGTACTTC; CDR3aa: CASSRTRAGYIYEQYF
d_gene: TRBD2; j_gene: TRBJ2-1; v_gene: TRBV28; CDR3nt: TGTGCCAGCAGACCTAGCGGGGGTTTATCCTACAATGAGCAGTTCTTC; CDR3aa: CASRPSGGLSYNEQFF
d_gene: .; j_gene: TRBJ1-4; v_gene: TRBV7-9; CDR3nt: TGTGCCAGCAGCTCCGGGACATCAGATGAAAAACTGTTTTTT; CDR3aa: CASSSGTSDEKLFF
d_gene: TRBD1; j_gene: TRBJ2-7; v_gene: TRBV19; CDR3nt: TGTGCCACCCTTCCGGGACAGGCTTCCTACGAGCAGTACTTC; CDR3aa: CATLPGQASYEQYF
d_gene: TRBD1; j_gene: TRBJ1-3; v_gene: TRBV28; CDR3nt: TGTGCCAGCAGTTTCCCCCAGGACAGGTTATCTGGAAACACCATATATTTT; CDR3aa: CASSFPQDRLSGNTIYF
d_gene: TRBD1; j_gene: TRBJ1-6; v_gene: TRBV9; CDR3nt: TGTGCCAGCAGCCCCGATACAGGGGGCGCTGCCTCACCCCTCCACTTT; CDR3aa: CASSPDTGGAASPLHF
d_gene: .; j_gene: TRBJ1-1; v_gene: TRBV18; CDR3nt: TGTGCCAGCACCACCTTTGAGGGCACTGAAGCTTTCTTT; CDR3aa: CASTTFEGTEAFF
d_gene: .; j_gene: TRBJ2-5; v_gene: TRBV18; CDR3nt: TGTGCCAGCTCACCAGGCCCAATCGAGACCCAGTACTTC; CDR3aa: CASSPGPIETQYF
d_gene: .; j_gene: TRBJ2-2; v_gene: TRBV19; CDR3nt: TGTGCCAGTAGTATCCCGGGGAGGAACACCGGGGAGCTGTTTTTT; CDR3aa: CASSIPGRNTGELFF
d_gene: TRBD2; j_gene: TRBJ2-1; v_gene: TRBV7-2; CDR3nt: TGTGCCAGCAGCCGCCCGCTAGCGGGGGGGCCCAATGAGCAGTTCTTC; CDR3aa: CASSRPLAGGPNEQFF
d_gene: .; j_gene: TRBJ2-2; v_gene: TRBV27; CDR3nt: TGTGCCAGCAGTTCCCCCGACAGCTACACCGGGGAGCTGTTTTTT; CDR3aa: CASSSPDSYTGELFF
d_gene: TRBD1; j_gene: TRBJ2-2; v_gene: TRBV5-1; CDR3nt: TGCGCCAGCAGCTCATGGGACAGGTCGGACACCGGGGAGCTGTTTTTT; CDR3aa: CASSSWDRSDTGELFF
d_gene: .; j_gene: TRBJ1-6; v_gene: TRBV5-5; CDR3nt: TGTGCCAGCAGCTTGGCCCCTGAGTCACCCCTCCACTTT; CDR3aa: CASSLAPESPLHF
d_gene: .; j_gene: TRBJ1-2; v_gene: TRBV28; CDR3nt: TGTGCCAGCAGGACCCCGGTAGCCCAAGGCTACACCTTC; CDR3aa: CASRTPVAQGYTF
d_gene: TRBD1; j_gene: TRBJ2-5; v_gene: TRBV4-3; CDR3nt: TGCGCCAGCAGCCAAGGGGGGACAGTGGAGACCCAGTACTTC; CDR3aa: CASSQGGTVETQYF
d_gene: TRBD2; j_gene: TRBJ2-3; v_gene: TRBV9; CDR3nt: TGTGCCAGCACCAAACTAGCGGGGGGGGACACAGATACGCAGTATTTT; CDR3aa: CASTKLAGGDTDTQYF
d_gene: .; j_gene: TRBJ1-6; v_gene: TRBV19; CDR3nt: TGTGCCAGTAGGCCTCTTGAGGGCGGTAATTCACCCCTCCACTTT; CDR3aa: CASRPLEGGNSPLHF
d_gene: TRBD2; j_gene: TRBJ2-3; v_gene: TRBV19; CDR3nt: TGTGCCAGTAGCAGGACTAGCGGGGGGCCCCACACAGATACGCAGTATTTT; CDR3aa: CASSRTSGGPHTDTQYF
d_gene: TRBD1; j_gene: TRBJ2-3; v_gene: TRBV6-1; CDR3nt: TGTGCCAGCAGTGGTACAGGGGCTGGAGATACGCAGTATTTT; CDR3aa: CASSGTGAGDTQYF
d_gene: .; j_gene: TRBJ1-3; v_gene: TRBV9; CDR3nt: TGTGCCAGCAGAGGGGGTGGAAACACCATATATTTT; CDR3aa: CASRGGGNTIYF
d_gene: TRBD1; j_gene: TRBJ1-2; v_gene: TRBV5-1; CDR3nt: TGCGCCAGCAGCAGGGGACAGGGGGGTAACTATGGCTACACCTTC; CDR3aa: CASSRGQGGNYGYTF
d_gene: .; j_gene: TRBJ2-7; v_gene: TRBV5-5; CDR3nt: TGTGCCAGCAGCTTGGCACAGGGCTACGAGCAGTACTTC; CDR3aa: CASSLAQGYEQYF
d_gene: TRBD1; j_gene: TRBJ1-2; v_gene: TRBV7-2; CDR3nt: TGTGCCAGCCGATTCACAGGGGCCGTAAACTATGGCTACACCTTC; CDR3aa: CASRFTGAVNYGYTF
d_gene: TRBD1; j_gene: TRBJ2-7; v_gene: TRBV28; CDR3nt: TGTGCCAGCAAAAGACAGGGGGATGAGCAGTACTTC; CDR3aa: CASKRQGDEQYF
d_gene: TRBD1; j_gene: TRBJ1-2; v_gene: TRBV5-6; CDR3nt: TGTGCCAGCAGCCCCGGGACAGGTTCATATGGCTACACCTTC; CDR3aa: CASSPGTGSYGYTF
d_gene: .; j_gene: TRBJ2-1; v_gene: TRBV5-1; CDR3nt: TGCGCCAGCAGCTTGACTTTAAGCTCCTACAATGAGCAGTTCTTC; CDR3aa: CASSLTLSSYNEQFF
d_gene: TRBD1; j_gene: TRBJ1-1; v_gene: TRBV19; CDR3nt: TGTGCCAGTAGTATAGCCACAGGGGACGCTGAAGCTTTCTTT; CDR3aa: CASSIATGDAEAFF
d_gene: .; j_gene: TRBJ1-2; v_gene: TRBV6-5; CDR3nt: TGTGCCAGCAGTTACGACGGGGTCATCTATGGCTACACCTTC; CDR3aa: CASSYDGVIYGYTF
d_gene: .; j_gene: TRBJ1-3; v_gene: TRBV9; CDR3nt: TGTGCCAGCAGCCCCCGCAGGGACACCATATATTTT; CDR3aa: CASSPRRDTIYF